This T cell receptor (beta chain) is from a study of CD8+ T cells in alopecia areata. Study at large: Treated patients were given oral tofacitinib, which was dosed at 5 to 10 mg twice daily.

Study results and limitations: Scalp sequencing captures resident alphabeta T cells of normal skin too.

In each case, RNA was isolated and then reverse transcribed into cDNA as the sequencing template. Sequenced by immunoSEQ multiplex PCR; TCRdb stores in-frame clones only, minus some. The sample carries tens of thousands of clones, about 45% recorded once. This clone was detected ten times or more. The antigen remains unidentified. The CDR3 covers 16 residues. In germline, CDR1 is PRHDT, CDR2 FYEKMQ (reference sequence). V shed 5 bases and J 5 bases; nucleotides not matched to a gene: 12. Peripheral blood, together with lesional scalp punch biopsies, was collected from alopecia areata patients. The clonotype comes from a human donor with alopecia areata. The sample in question was CD8+ T cells sorted from blood, obtained at week 0. The rearrangement uses TRBV13 and TRBJ2-5; 9 bases are a match to TRBD2. CDR3 sequence reads: CASSPSGAGGEETQYF. The CDR3 region has the DNA TGTGCCAGCAGCCCCAGTGGCGCGGGAGGGGAGGAGACCCAGTACTTC.